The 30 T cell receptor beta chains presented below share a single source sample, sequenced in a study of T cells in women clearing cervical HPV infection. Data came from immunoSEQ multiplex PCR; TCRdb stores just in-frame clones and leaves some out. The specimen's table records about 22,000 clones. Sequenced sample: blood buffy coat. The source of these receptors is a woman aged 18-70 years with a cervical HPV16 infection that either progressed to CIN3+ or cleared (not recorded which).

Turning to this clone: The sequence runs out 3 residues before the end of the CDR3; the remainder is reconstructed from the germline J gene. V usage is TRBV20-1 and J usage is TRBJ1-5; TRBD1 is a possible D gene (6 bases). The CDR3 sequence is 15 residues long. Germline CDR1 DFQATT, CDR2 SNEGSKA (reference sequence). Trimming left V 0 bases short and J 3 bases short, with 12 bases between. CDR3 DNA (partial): TGCAGTGCTAGAGAACCGGGACACCCCAATCAGCCC. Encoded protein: CSAREPGHPNQP. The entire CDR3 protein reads CSAREPGHPNQPQHF.

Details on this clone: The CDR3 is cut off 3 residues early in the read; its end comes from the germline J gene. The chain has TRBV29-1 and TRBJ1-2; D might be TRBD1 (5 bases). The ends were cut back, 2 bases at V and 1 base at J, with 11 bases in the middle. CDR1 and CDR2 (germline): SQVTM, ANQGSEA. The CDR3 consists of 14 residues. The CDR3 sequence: CSVERTLLNYGYTF. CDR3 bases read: TGCAGCGTTGAAAGGACACTCCTTAACTATGGC.

The DNA read from the CDR3 is TGCGCCAGCAGACGGGTCGGACAGGGGAGGGGAGGC. Its protein product is CASRRVGQGRGG. The whole CDR3 protein reads CASRRVGQGRGGYTF. The rearrangement joins TRBV4-1 to TRBJ1-2, with 9 bases that match TRBD1. The CDR3 extends 3 residues past the end of the read, so its final part is completed from the germline J gene. Germline loops: CDR1 MGHRA, CDR2 YSYEKL. The CDR3 runs to 15 residues.

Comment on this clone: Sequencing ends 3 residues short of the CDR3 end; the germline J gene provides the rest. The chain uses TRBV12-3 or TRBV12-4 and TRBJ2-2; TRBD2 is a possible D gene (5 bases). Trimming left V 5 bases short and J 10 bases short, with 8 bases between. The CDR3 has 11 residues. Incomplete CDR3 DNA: TGTGCCAGCAGTGCGGGTTTGGAG. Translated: CASSAGLE. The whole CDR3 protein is CASSAGLELFF.

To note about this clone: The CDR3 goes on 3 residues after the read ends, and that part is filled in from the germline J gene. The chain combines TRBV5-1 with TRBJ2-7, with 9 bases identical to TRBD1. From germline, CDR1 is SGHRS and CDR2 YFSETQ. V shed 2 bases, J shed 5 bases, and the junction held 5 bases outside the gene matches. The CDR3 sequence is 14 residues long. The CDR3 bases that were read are TGCGCCAGCAGCTTAACAGGGGGCTTTAACGAG. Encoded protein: CASSLTGGFNE. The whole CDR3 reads CASSLTGGFNEQYF. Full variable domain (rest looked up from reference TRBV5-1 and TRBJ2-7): KAGVTQTPRYLIKTRGQQVTLSCSPISGHRSVSWYQQTPGQGLQFLFEYFSETQRNKGNFPGRFSGRQFSNSRSEMNVSTLELGDSALYLCASSLTGGFNEQYFGPGTRLTVT.

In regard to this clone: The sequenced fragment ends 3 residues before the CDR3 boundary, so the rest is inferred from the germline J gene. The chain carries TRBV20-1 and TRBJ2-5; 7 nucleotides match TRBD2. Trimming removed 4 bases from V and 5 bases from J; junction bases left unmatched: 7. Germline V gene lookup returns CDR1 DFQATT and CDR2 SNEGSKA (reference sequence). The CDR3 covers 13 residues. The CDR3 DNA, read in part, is TGCAGTGCTAAAGACGCGGGAGTGGAGACC. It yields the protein CSAKDAGVET. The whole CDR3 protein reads CSAKDAGVETQYF.

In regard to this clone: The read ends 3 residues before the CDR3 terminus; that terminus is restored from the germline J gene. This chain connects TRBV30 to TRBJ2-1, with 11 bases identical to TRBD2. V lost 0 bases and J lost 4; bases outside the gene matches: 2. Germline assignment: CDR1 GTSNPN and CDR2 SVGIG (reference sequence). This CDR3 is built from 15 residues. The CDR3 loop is CAWSVGLAGYNEQFF. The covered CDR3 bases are TGTGCCTGGAGTGTTGGACTAGCGGGTTACAATGAG.

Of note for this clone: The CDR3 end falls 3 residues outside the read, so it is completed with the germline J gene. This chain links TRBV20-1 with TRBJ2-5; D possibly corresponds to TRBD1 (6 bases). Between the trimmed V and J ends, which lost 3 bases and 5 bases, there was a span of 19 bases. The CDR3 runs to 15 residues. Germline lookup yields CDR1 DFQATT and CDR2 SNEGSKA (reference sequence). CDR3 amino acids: CSASIQGPSGETQYF. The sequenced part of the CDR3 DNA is TGCAGTGCTAGTATACAGGGTCCAAGTGGGGAGACC.

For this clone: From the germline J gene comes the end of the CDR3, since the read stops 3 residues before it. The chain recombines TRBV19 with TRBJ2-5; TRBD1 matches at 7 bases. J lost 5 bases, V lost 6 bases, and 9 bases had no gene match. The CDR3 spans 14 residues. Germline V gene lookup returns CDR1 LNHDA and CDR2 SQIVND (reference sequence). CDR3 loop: CASSSTGTVETQYF. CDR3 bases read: TGTGCCAGTAGCTCGACAGGGACGGTGGAGACC.

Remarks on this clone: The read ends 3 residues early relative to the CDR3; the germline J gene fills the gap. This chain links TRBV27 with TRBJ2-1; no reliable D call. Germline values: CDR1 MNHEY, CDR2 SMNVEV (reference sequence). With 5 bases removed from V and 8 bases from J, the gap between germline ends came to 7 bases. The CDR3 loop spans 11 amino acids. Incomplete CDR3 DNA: TGTGCCAGCAGTACTGTCGATGAG. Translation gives CASSTVDE. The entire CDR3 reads CASSTVDEQFF.

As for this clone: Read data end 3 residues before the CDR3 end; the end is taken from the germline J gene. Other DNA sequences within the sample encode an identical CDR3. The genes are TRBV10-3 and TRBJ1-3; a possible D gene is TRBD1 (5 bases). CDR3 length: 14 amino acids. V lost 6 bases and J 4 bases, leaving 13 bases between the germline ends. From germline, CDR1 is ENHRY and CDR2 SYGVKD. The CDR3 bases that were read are TGTGCCATCAGCTCAGGGTTCTCCGGAAACACC. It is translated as CAISSGFSGNT. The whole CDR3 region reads CAISSGFSGNTIYF.

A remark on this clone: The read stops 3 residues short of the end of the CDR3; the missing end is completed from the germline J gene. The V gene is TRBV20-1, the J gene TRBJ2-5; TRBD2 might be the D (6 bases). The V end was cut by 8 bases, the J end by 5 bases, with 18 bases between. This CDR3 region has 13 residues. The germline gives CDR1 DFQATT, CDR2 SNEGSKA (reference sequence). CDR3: CSLLVLAMETQYF. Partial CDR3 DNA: TGCAGTCTATTGGTACTAGCCATGGAGACC.

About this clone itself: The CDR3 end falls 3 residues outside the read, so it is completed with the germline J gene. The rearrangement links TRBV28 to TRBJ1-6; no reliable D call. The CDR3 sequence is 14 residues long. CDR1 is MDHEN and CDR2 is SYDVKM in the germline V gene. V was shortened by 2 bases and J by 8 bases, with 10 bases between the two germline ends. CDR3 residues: CASSLEAGHSPLHF. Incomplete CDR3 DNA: TGTGCCAGCAGTTTAGAGGCAGGTCATTCACCC.

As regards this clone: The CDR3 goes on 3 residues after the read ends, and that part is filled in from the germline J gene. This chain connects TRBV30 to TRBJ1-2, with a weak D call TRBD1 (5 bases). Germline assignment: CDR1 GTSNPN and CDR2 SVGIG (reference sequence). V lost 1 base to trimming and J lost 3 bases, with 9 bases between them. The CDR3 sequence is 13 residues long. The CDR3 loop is CAWSGGAHYGYTF. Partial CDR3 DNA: TGTGCCTGGAGTGGAGGGGCACACTATGGC.

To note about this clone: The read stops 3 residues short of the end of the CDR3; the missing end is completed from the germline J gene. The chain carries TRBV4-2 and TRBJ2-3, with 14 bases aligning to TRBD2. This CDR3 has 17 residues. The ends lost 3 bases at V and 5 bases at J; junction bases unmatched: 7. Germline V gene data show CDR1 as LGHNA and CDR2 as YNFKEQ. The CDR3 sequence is CASSQTLGTSGRDTQYF. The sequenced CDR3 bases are TGTGCCAGCAGCCAGACGCTGGGGACTAGCGGGAGAGATACG.

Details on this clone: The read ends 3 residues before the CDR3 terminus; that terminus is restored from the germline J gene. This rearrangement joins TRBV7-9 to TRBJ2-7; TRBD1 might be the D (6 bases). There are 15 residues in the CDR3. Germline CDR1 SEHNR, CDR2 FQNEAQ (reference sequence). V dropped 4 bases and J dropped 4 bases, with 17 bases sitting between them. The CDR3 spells CASSSGTSDGYEQYF. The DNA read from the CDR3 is TGTGCCAGCAGCTCAGGGACATCCGATGGGTACGAG.

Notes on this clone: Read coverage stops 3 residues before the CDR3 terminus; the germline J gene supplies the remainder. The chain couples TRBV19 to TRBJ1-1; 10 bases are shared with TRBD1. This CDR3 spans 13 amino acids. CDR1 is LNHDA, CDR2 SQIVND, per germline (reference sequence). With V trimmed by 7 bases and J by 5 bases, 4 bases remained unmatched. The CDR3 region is CASMGQGRTEAFF. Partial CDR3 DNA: TGTGCCAGTATGGGACAGGGGAGGACTGAA.

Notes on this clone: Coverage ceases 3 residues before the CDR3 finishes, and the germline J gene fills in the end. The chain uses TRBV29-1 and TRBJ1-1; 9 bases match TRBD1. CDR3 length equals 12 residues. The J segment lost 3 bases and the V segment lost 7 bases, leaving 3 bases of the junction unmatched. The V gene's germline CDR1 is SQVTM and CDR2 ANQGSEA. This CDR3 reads CSGQGDYTEAFF. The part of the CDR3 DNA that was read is TGCAGCGGACAGGGGGACTACACTGAA.

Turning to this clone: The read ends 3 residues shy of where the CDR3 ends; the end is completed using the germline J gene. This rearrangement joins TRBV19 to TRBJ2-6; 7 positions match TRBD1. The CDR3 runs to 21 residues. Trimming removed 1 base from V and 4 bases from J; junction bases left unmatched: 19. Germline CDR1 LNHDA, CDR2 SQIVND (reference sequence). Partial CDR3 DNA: TGTGCCAGTAGTATAGGAGGAAAGAGGGGGCGAAGGGCGCGAGGGGCCAACGTC. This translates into CASSIGGKRGRRARGANV. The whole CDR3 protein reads CASSIGGKRGRRARGANVLTF.

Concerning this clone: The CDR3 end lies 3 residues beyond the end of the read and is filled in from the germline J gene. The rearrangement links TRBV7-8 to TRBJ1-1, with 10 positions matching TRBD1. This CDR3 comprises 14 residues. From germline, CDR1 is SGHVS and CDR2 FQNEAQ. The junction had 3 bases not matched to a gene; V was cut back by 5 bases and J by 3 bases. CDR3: CASSPTGGYTEAFF. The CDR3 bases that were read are TGTGCCAGCAGCCCGACAGGGGGCTACACTGAA.

The part of the CDR3 DNA that was read is TGTGCCAGCAGTTCACCGGGACAGGGGGCTATGAACACTGAA. Translation gives CASSSPGQGAMNTE. In full, the CDR3 reads CASSSPGQGAMNTEAFF. The chain links TRBV12-3 or TRBV12-4 to TRBJ1-1; TRBD1 matches at 12 bases. The read finishes 3 residues shy of the CDR3 end, and the germline J gene is used to complete it. Germline trimming cut 4 bases from V and 0 bases from J; bases unmatched to any gene: 6. The CDR3 length is 17 residues.

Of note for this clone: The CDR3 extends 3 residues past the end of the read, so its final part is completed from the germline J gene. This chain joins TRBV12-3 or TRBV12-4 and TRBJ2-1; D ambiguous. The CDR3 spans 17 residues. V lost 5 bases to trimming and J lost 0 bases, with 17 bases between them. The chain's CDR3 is CASSQRVLVISYNEQFF. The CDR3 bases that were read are TGTGCCAGCAGTCAAAGAGTCCTAGTTATCTCCTACAATGAG.

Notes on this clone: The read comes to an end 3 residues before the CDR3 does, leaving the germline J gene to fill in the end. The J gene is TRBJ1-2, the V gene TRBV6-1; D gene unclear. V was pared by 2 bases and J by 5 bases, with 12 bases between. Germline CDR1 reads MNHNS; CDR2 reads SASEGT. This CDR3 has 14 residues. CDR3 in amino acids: CASSELNSLYGYTF. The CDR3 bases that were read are TGTGCCAGCAGTGAATTAAATTCGCTATATGGC.

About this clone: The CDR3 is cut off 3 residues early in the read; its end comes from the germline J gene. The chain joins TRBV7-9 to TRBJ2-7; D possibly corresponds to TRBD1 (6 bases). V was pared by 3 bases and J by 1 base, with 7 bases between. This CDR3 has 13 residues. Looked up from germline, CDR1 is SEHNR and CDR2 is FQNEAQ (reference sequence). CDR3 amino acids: CASSFTGSYEQYF. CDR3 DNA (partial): TGTGCCAGCAGCTTTACAGGGTCCTACGAG.

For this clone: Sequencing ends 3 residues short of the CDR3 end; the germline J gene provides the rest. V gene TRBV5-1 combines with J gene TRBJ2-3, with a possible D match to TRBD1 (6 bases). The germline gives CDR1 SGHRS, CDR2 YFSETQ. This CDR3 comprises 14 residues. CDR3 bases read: TGCGCCAGCAGCGTAGGACAGTCCCAAGAGACG. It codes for CASSVGQSQET. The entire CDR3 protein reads CASSVGQSQETQYF.

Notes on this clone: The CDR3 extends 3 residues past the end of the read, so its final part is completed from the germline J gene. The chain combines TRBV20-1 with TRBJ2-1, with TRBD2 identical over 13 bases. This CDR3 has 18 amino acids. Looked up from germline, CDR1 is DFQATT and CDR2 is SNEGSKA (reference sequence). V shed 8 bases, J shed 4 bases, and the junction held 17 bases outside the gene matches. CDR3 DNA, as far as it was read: TGCAGTCACCCCAATAACCCCGGGACTAGCGGGGAATACAATGAG. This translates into CSHPNNPGTSGEYNE. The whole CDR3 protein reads CSHPNNPGTSGEYNEQFF.

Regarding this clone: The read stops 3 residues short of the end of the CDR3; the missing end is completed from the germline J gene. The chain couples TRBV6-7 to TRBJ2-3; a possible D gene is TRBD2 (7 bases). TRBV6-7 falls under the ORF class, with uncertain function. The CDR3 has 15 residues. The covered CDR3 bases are TGTGCCAGCAGTTACTCGAGACCCCGGGGGGCTCCG. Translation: CASSYSRPRGAP. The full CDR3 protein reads CASSYSRPRGAPQYF.

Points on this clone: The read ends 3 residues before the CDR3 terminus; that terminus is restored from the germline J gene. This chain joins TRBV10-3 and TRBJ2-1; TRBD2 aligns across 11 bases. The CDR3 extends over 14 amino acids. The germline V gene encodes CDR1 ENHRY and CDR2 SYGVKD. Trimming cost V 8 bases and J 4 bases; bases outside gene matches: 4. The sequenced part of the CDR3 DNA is TGTGCCATCGGAAGACTAGCGGGATACAATGAG. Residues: CAIGRLAGYNE. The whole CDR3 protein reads CAIGRLAGYNEQFF.

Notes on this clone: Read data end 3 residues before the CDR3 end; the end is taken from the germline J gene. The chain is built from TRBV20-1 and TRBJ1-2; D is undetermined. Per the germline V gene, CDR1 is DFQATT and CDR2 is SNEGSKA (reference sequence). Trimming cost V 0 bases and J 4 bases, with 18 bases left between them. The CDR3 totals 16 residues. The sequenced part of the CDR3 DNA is TGCAGTGCTAGAGATCGATCTGGTCAGACATTCTATGGC. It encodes CSARDRSGQTFYG. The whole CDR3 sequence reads CSARDRSGQTFYGYTF.

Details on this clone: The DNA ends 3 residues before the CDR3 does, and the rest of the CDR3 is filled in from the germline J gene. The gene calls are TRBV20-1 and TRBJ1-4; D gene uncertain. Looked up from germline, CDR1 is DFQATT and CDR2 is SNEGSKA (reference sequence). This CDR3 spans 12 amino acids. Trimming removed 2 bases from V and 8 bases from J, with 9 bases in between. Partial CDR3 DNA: TGCAGTGCTAGAACTGACGGGGAAAAA. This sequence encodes CSARTDGEK. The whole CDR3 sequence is CSARTDGEKLFF.